The rows below give T cell receptor beta chains drawn from one sample of a study of control samples from healthy donors and cancer patients. Produced via immunoSEQ multiplex PCR; TCRdb's table is partial and in-frame only. The sample includes about 98,000 clones, roughly 83% seen only once; the top ten take 10%. Material for sequencing was blood. The source is a woman in her 30s in good health. Both conserved end residues are part of each CDR3. The order of the fields is D gene, J gene, clone size, V gene, CDR3 protein, CDR3 DNA. A D gene is named only where the DNA matches it firmly. The size field is filled for only some rows; it gives once, few, many or a size class.

D gene: TRBD1
J gene: TRBJ1-3
clone size: medium-sized
V gene: TRBV18
CDR3 protein: CASSHRQGADGNTIYF
CDR3 DNA: TGTGCCAGCTCACACAGACAGGGGGCTGACGGAAACACCATATATTTT

D gene: .
J gene: TRBJ2-4
clone size: .
V gene: TRBV6-1
CDR3 protein: CASSVQIGPLAKNIQYF
CDR3 DNA: TGTGCCAGCAGTGTCCAGATCGGGCCCCTAGCCAAAAACATTCAGTACTTC

D gene: TRBD2
J gene: TRBJ2-1
clone size: .
V gene: TRBV14
CDR3 protein: CASSFSSGGAKEQFF
CDR3 DNA: TGTGCCAGCAGCTTTTCGAGCGGGGGGGCGAAGGAGCAGTTCTTC

D gene: TRBD2
J gene: TRBJ2-3
clone size: few
V gene: TRBV19
CDR3 protein: CASSIPRTSGALTQYF
CDR3 DNA: TGTGCCAGTAGTATCCCCCGGACTAGCGGGGCCCTTACGCAGTATTTT

D gene: .
J gene: TRBJ2-2
clone size: .
V gene: TRBV7-8
CDR3 protein: CASSLRGARELFF
CDR3 DNA: TGTGCCAGCAGCTTAAGGGGAGCGAGGGAGCTGTTTTTT

D gene: TRBD1
J gene: TRBJ1-4
clone size: .
V gene: TRBV13
CDR3 protein: CASSFYRGENEKLFF
CDR3 DNA: TGTGCCAGCAGCTTTTACAGGGGGGAAAATGAAAAACTGTTTTTT

D gene: .
J gene: TRBJ1-2
clone size: .
V gene: TRBV5-4
CDR3 protein: CASRKGTTPNYGYTF
CDR3 DNA: TGTGCCAGCAGGAAGGGGACAACTCCTAACTATGGCTACACCTTC

D gene: .
J gene: TRBJ2-7
clone size: .
V gene: TRBV10-3
CDR3 protein: CAISESGSTEQYF
CDR3 DNA: TGTGCCATCAGTGAGTCGGGCAGCACCGAGCAGTACTTC

D gene: TRBD1
J gene: TRBJ2-3
clone size: few
V gene: TRBV24-1
CDR3 protein: CATSEAGTGLTDTQYF
CDR3 DNA: TGTGCCACCAGTGAAGCCGGGACAGGGCTAACAGATACGCAGTATTTT

D gene: .
J gene: TRBJ2-3
clone size: .
V gene: TRBV7-2
CDR3 protein: CASSLDGVSTDTQYF
CDR3 DNA: TGTGCCAGCAGCTTAGACGGGGTTAGCACAGATACGCAGTATTTT

D gene: TRBD1
J gene: TRBJ2-7
clone size: once
V gene: TRBV6-5
CDR3 protein: CASSRTGQGFYEQYF
CDR3 DNA: TGTGCCAGCAGCCGAACGGGACAGGGGTTTTACGAGCAGTACTTC

D gene: .
J gene: TRBJ2-7
clone size: .
V gene: TRBV25-1
CDR3 protein: CASSDILYEQYF
CDR3 DNA: TGTGCCAGCAGTGACATACTCTACGAGCAGTACTTC

D gene: .
J gene: TRBJ1-1
clone size: few
V gene: TRBV7-2
CDR3 protein: CASSLQTPTEAFF
CDR3 DNA: TGTGCCAGCAGCTTACAGACACCCACTGAAGCTTTCTTT

D gene: .
J gene: TRBJ2-4
clone size: .
V gene: TRBV5-1
CDR3 protein: CARRGGRRILAKNIQYF
CDR3 DNA: TGCGCCAGAAGAGGGGGACGGAGGATACTAGCCAAAAACATTCAGTACTTC

D gene: .
J gene: TRBJ2-6
clone size: .
V gene: TRBV7-7
CDR3 protein: CASSPRGTGVVGGANVLTF
CDR3 DNA: TGTGCCAGCAGCCCCCGGGGAACGGGGGTCGTCGGTGGGGCCAACGTCCTGACTTTC

D gene: TRBD2
J gene: TRBJ2-5
clone size: .
V gene: TRBV5-1
CDR3 protein: CASSLRLAGAQETQYF
CDR3 DNA: TGCGCCAGCAGCTTAAGACTAGCGGGCGCTCAAGAGACCCAGTACTTC

D gene: TRBD1
J gene: TRBJ1-2
clone size: .
V gene: TRBV2
CDR3 protein: CASSAGTGSAYGYTF
CDR3 DNA: TGTGCCAGCAGTGCCGGGACAGGTTCGGCCTATGGCTACACCTTC

D gene: .
J gene: TRBJ2-7
clone size: .
V gene: TRBV18
CDR3 protein: CASSPFTDTEQYF
CDR3 DNA: TGTGCCAGCTCACCGTTTACCGACACCGAGCAGTACTTC

D gene: .
J gene: TRBJ2-1
clone size: .
V gene: TRBV19
CDR3 protein: CASSIDRRVSYNEQFF
CDR3 DNA: TGTGCCAGTAGTATAGACCGGCGGGTTTCCTACAATGAGCAGTTCTTC

D gene: .
J gene: TRBJ1-2
clone size: .
V gene: TRBV6-5
CDR3 protein: CASRTGGGYTF
CDR3 DNA: TGTGCCAGCAGAACAGGCGGTGGCTACACCTTC

D gene: .
J gene: TRBJ1-1
clone size: .
V gene: TRBV7-9
CDR3 protein: CASSILGGQNTEAFF
CDR3 DNA: TGTGCCAGCTCTATATTGGGGGGCCAGAACACTGAAGCTTTCTTT

D gene: TRBD2
J gene: TRBJ2-1
clone size: .
V gene: TRBV5-4
CDR3 protein: CASSLAGLAGRNEQFF
CDR3 DNA: TGTGCCAGCAGCTTGGCTGGCCTAGCGGGGAGAAATGAGCAGTTCTTC

D gene: TRBD2
J gene: TRBJ2-1
clone size: few
V gene: TRBV9
CDR3 protein: CASSVSGGVNNEQFF
CDR3 DNA: TGTGCCAGCAGCGTGAGCGGGGGCGTAAACAATGAGCAGTTCTTC

D gene: TRBD1
J gene: TRBJ1-5
clone size: .
V gene: TRBV6-2/TRBV6-3
CDR3 protein: CASSYWQGANQPQHF
CDR3 DNA: TGTGCCAGCAGTTACTGGCAGGGGGCCAATCAGCCCCAGCATTTT

D gene: .
J gene: TRBJ2-5
clone size: once
V gene: TRBV11-2
CDR3 protein: CASSDGLQETQYF
CDR3 DNA: TGTGCCAGCAGCGACGGACTACAAGAGACCCAGTACTTC

D gene: .
J gene: TRBJ1-6
clone size: few
V gene: TRBV6-5
CDR3 protein: CASSPTERYNSPLHF
CDR3 DNA: TGTGCCAGCAGCCCGACAGAACGCTATAATTCACCCCTCCACTTT

D gene: TRBD1
J gene: TRBJ2-6
clone size: .
V gene: TRBV10-3
CDR3 protein: CAISESDRGFSGANVLTF
CDR3 DNA: TGTGCCATCAGTGAGTCTGACAGGGGATTTTCTGGGGCCAACGTCCTGACTTTC

D gene: .
J gene: TRBJ1-2
clone size: .
V gene: TRBV5-6
CDR3 protein: CASSPGPTNYGYTF
CDR3 DNA: TGTGCCAGCAGCCCAGGGCCGACTAACTATGGCTACACCTTC

D gene: .
J gene: TRBJ1-6
clone size: few
V gene: TRBV25-1
CDR3 protein: CASSGDSYNSPLHF
CDR3 DNA: TGTGCCAGCAGTGGTGACTCCTATAATTCACCCCTCCACTTT

D gene: TRBD1
J gene: TRBJ2-7
clone size: .
V gene: TRBV5-4
CDR3 protein: CASSETGVGEQYF
CDR3 DNA: TGTGCCAGCAGCGAGACAGGGGTAGGCGAGCAGTACTTC

D gene: .
J gene: TRBJ1-5
clone size: .
V gene: TRBV6-1
CDR3 protein: CASSESRSANQPQHF
CDR3 DNA: TGTGCCAGCAGTGAATCCCGGAGTGCTAATCAGCCCCAGCATTTT

D gene: TRBD2
J gene: TRBJ2-3
clone size: .
V gene: TRBV7-2
CDR3 protein: CASSLRAGGVADTQYF
CDR3 DNA: TGTGCCAGCAGCCTCCGAGCGGGGGGGGTCGCAGATACGCAGTATTTT

D gene: .
J gene: TRBJ1-2
clone size: few
V gene: TRBV6-2/TRBV6-3
CDR3 protein: CASSYAVPSTLGYTF
CDR3 DNA: TGTGCCAGCAGTTACGCCGTGCCGTCCACCCTTGGCTACACCTTC

D gene: .
J gene: TRBJ2-3
clone size: .
V gene: TRBV10-1
CDR3 protein: CASSVATNADTQYF
CDR3 DNA: TGCGCCAGCAGTGTTGCGACCAACGCAGATACGCAGTATTTT

D gene: TRBD1
J gene: TRBJ1-5
clone size: .
V gene: TRBV6-2/TRBV6-3
CDR3 protein: CASSYRTGEPQPQHF
CDR3 DNA: TGTGCCAGCAGTTATCGGACAGGGGAGCCCCAGCCCCAGCATTTT

D gene: .
J gene: TRBJ1-1
clone size: .
V gene: TRBV30
CDR3 protein: CAWSTRGYNTEAFF
CDR3 DNA: TGTGCCTGGAGTACTAGAGGGTACAACACTGAAGCTTTCTTT

D gene: .
J gene: TRBJ2-7
clone size: once
V gene: TRBV11-2
CDR3 protein: CASSLDSESAEQYF
CDR3 DNA: TGTGCCAGCAGCTTAGACTCCGAGTCAGCCGAGCAGTACTTC

D gene: .
J gene: TRBJ1-1
clone size: .
V gene: TRBV6-2/TRBV6-3
CDR3 protein: CASSYGNVGAGDTEAFF
CDR3 DNA: TGTGCCAGCAGTTACGGAAATGTAGGGGCGGGGGACACTGAAGCTTTCTTT

D gene: .
J gene: TRBJ2-7
clone size: .
V gene: TRBV20-1
CDR3 protein: CSAVTGYEQYF
CDR3 DNA: TGCAGTGCTGTAACAGGGTACGAGCAGTACTTC

D gene: .
J gene: TRBJ1-1
clone size: .
V gene: TRBV19
CDR3 protein: CASSNGWGTEAFF
CDR3 DNA: TGTGCCAGTAGTAATGGGTGGGGGACTGAAGCTTTCTTT

D gene: .
J gene: TRBJ2-1
clone size: .
V gene: TRBV12-5
CDR3 protein: CASQRGTSSYNEQFF
CDR3 DNA: TGTGCTAGTCAGAGAGGGACTTCCTCCTACAATGAGCAGTTCTTC

D gene: TRBD2
J gene: TRBJ2-7
clone size: .
V gene: TRBV11-2
CDR3 protein: CASSLVVDGGISYEQYF
CDR3 DNA: TGTGCCAGCAGCTTAGTGGTCGACGGGGGGATTTCCTACGAGCAGTACTTC

D gene: .
J gene: TRBJ2-1
clone size: once
V gene: TRBV7-9
CDR3 protein: CASSGTYNEQFF
CDR3 DNA: TGTGCCAGCAGCGGGACCTACAATGAGCAGTTCTTC

D gene: TRBD1
J gene: TRBJ1-1
clone size: once
V gene: TRBV30
CDR3 protein: CAWGGQGTEAFF
CDR3 DNA: TGTGCCTGGGGTGGACAGGGGACTGAAGCTTTCTTT

D gene: .
J gene: TRBJ1-5
clone size: .
V gene: TRBV27
CDR3 protein: CASSLSSNQPQHF
CDR3 DNA: TGTGCCAGCAGTTTATCCTCCAATCAGCCCCAGCATTTT

D gene: TRBD2
J gene: TRBJ2-3
clone size: .
V gene: TRBV4-2
CDR3 protein: CASSLRTSGGGSTDTQYF
CDR3 DNA: TGTGCCAGCAGCCTTCGGACTAGCGGGGGGGGTAGCACAGATACGCAGTATTTT

D gene: .
J gene: TRBJ1-4
clone size: .
V gene: TRBV19
CDR3 protein: CASRRGESHEKLFF
CDR3 DNA: TGTGCCAGTAGGAGAGGGGAGAGTCATGAAAAACTGTTTTTT

D gene: .
J gene: TRBJ2-5
clone size: .
V gene: TRBV15
CDR3 protein: CATSRAPAETQYF
CDR3 DNA: TGTGCCACCAGCAGAGCACCGGCGGAGACCCAGTACTTC

D gene: TRBD1
J gene: TRBJ1-2
clone size: .
V gene: TRBV6-5
CDR3 protein: CASSYNGQGPYGYTF
CDR3 DNA: TGTGCCAGCAGCTACAACGGACAGGGCCCCTATGGCTACACCTTC

D gene: .
J gene: TRBJ2-2
clone size: few
V gene: TRBV11-2
CDR3 protein: CASSSHTGELFF
CDR3 DNA: TGTGCCAGCAGCTCCCACACCGGGGAGCTGTTTTTT

D gene: .
J gene: TRBJ2-3
clone size: .
V gene: TRBV5-6
CDR3 protein: CASSLGSRRSSTDTQYF
CDR3 DNA: TGTGCCAGCAGCTTGGGGAGCAGGCGGTCCAGCACAGATACGCAGTATTTT

D gene: TRBD2
J gene: TRBJ2-4
clone size: .
V gene: TRBV3-1/TRBV3-2
CDR3 protein: CASSQEGLAGGRAKNIQYF
CDR3 DNA: TGTGCCAGCAGCCAAGAGGGTCTAGCGGGGGGGAGAGCCAAAAACATTCAGTACTTC

D gene: .
J gene: TRBJ1-3
clone size: .
V gene: TRBV19
CDR3 protein: CASSMGRDFSGNTIYF
CDR3 DNA: TGTGCCAGTAGTATGGGGCGGGACTTCTCTGGAAACACCATATATTTT

D gene: .
J gene: TRBJ1-3
clone size: .
V gene: TRBV29-1
CDR3 protein: CSAGTALGNTIYF
CDR3 DNA: TGCAGCGCCGGGACGGCGCTCGGAAACACCATATATTTT

D gene: .
J gene: TRBJ2-5
clone size: .
V gene: TRBV5-1
CDR3 protein: CASSPLDTSRQTQYF
CDR3 DNA: TGCGCCAGCAGCCCCCTTGATACTAGCAGACAGACCCAGTACTTC